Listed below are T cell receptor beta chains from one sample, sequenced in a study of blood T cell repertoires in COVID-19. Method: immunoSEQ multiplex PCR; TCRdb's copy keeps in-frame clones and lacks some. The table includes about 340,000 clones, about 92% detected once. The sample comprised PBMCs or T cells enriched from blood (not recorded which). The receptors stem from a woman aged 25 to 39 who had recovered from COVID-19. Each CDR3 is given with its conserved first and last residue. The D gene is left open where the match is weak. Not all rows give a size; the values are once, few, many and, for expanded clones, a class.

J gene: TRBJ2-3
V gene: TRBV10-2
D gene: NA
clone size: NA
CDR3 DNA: TGCGCCAGCAGTGAGTACGAAGGGGGTCTTCAGTATTTT
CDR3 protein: CASSEYEGGLQYF

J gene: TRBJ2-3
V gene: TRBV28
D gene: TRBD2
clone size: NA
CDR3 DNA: TGTGCCAGCAGTCCTAGCGGGAGTGGGGATACGCAGTATTTT
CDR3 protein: CASSPSGSGDTQYF

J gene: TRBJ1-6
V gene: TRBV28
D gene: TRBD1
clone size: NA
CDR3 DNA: TGTGCCAGCACCAAACTCGGACAGGGAGGGTCACCCCTCCACTTT
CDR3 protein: CASTKLGQGGSPLHF

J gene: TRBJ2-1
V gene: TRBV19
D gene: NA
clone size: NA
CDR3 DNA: TGTGCCAGTAGTCTCGACCCCGGTGGGGCTGAGCAGTTCTTC
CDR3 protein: CASSLDPGGAEQFF

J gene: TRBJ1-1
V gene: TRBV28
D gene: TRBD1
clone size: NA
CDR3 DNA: TGTGCCAGCAGTTCTGGACAGGGGGACACTGAAGCTTTCTTT
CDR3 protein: CASSSGQGDTEAFF

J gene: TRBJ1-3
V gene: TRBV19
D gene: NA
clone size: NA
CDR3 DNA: TGTGCCACTTCGCGGCCGGGACACTCTGGAAACACCATATATTTT
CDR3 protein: CATSRPGHSGNTIYF

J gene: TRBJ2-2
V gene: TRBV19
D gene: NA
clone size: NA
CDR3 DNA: TGTGCCAGTAGTATTAGCACCGGGGAGCTGTTTTTT
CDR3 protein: CASSISTGELFF

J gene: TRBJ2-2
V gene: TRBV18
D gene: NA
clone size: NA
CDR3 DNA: TGTGCCAGCTCACCACCGAGATCGAACACCGGGGAGCTGTTTTTT
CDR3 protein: CASSPPRSNTGELFF

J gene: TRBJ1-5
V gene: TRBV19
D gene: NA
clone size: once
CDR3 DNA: TGTGCCAGTAGTATCAGGGAAATTCAGCCCCAGCATTTT
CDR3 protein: CASSIREIQPQHF

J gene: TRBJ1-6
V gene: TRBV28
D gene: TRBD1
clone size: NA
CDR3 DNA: TGTGCCAGCAGTGACCTCAGGGGGCTTTCACCCCTCCACTTT
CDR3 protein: CASSDLRGLSPLHF

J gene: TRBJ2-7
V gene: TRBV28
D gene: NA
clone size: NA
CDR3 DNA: TGTGCCAGCAGCACCCCGGGCGGGCGCTCCTACGAGCAGTACTTC
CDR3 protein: CASSTPGGRSYEQYF

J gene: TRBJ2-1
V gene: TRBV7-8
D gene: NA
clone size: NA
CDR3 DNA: TGTGCCAGCAGCTTAAGGGACTCCTTCTACAATGAGCAGTTCTTC
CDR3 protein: CASSLRDSFYNEQFF

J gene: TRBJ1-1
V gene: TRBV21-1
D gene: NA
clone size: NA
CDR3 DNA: TGTGCCAGCAGCAAAGAGGATAGGGGTCGCCTCAACACTGAAGCTTTCTTT
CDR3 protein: CASSKEDRGRLNTEAFF

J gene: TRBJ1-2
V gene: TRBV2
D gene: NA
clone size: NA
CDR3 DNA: TGTGCCAGCAGTGTTTTGGACATAGGCTATGGCTACACCTTC
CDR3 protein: CASSVLDIGYGYTF

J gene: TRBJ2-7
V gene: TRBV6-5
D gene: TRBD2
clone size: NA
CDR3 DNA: TGTGCCAGCAGTCGACTAGCGGGAACCTACGAGCAGTACTTC
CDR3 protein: CASSRLAGTYEQYF

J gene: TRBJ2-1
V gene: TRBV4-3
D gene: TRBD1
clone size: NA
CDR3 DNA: TGCGCCAGCAGCCCCGGACAGGGGACCTACAATGAGCAGTTCTTC
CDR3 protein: CASSPGQGTYNEQFF

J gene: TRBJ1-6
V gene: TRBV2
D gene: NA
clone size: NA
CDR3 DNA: TGTGCCAGCTCCACCCATCGGGAGACACCTAATTCACCCCTCCACTTT
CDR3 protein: CASSTHRETPNSPLHF

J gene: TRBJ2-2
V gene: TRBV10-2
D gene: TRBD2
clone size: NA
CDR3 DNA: TGCGCCAGCAGTGAGGCTAGCGGGAGGGGCGGGGAGCTGTTTTTT
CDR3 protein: CASSEASGRGGELFF

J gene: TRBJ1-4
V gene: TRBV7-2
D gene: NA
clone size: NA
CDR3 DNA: TGTGCCAGCAGCTCCTCCGGGACTAATAGTGAAAAACTGTTTTTT
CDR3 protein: CASSSSGTNSEKLFF

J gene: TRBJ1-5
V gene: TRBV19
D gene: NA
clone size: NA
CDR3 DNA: TGTGCCAGTACTCCTACAGCAGGGACAAATCAGCCCCAGCATTTT
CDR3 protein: CASTPTAGTNQPQHF

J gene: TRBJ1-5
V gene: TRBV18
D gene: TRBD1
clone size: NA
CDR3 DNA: TGTGCCAGCTCAAACAGGGGACTTAGCAATCAGCCCCAGCATTTT
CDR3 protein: CASSNRGLSNQPQHF

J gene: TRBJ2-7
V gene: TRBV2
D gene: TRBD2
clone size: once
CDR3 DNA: TGTGCCAGCAGTGTTCCTAGCGGGTGGCCCTACGAGCAGTACTTC
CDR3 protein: CASSVPSGWPYEQYF

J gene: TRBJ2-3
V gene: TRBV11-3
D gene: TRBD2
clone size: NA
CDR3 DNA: TGTGCCAGCAGCTATTCCGTAGCGGGAGGGGGTACAGATACGCAGTATTTT
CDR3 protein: CASSYSVAGGGTDTQYF

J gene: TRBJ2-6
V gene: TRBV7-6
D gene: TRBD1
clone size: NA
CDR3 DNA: TGTGCCAGCAGCCTACAGGGGGCGCCTGGGGCCAACGTCCTGACTTTC
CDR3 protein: CASSLQGAPGANVLTF

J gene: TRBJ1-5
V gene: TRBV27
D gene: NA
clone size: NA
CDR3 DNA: TGTGCCAGCAGTTTAGCGCAGGGTATGAATCAGCCCCAGCATTTT
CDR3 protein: CASSLAQGMNQPQHF

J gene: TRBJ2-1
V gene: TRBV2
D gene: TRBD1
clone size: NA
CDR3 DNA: TGTGCCAGCCTCTTCGGACAGGGGACATACAATGAGCAGTTCTTC
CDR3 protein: CASLFGQGTYNEQFF

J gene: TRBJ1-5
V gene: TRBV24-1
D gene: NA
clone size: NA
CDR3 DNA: TGTGCCACCAGTGATGATGACAGACAGCCCCAGCATTTT
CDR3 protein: CATSDDDRQPQHF

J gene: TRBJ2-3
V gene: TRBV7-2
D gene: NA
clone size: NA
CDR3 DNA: TGTGCCAGCACCCTCTTCCGCGGGACCAGCACAGATACGCAGTATTTT
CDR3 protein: CASTLFRGTSTDTQYF

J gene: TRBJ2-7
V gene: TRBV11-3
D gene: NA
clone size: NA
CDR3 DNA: TGTGCCAGCAGCTTATCAACCCCCCCTACCTACGAGCAGTACTTC
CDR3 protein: CASSLSTPPTYEQYF

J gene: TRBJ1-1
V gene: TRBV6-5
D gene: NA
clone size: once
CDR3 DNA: TGTGCCAGCAGTCACCAGGGATATCAGCACACTGAAGCTTTCTTT
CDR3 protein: CASSHQGYQHTEAFF

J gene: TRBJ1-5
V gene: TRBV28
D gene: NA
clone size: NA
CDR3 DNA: TGTGCCAGCGGCGGGGGATTTAATAGCAATCAGCCCCAGCATTTT
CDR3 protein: CASGGGFNSNQPQHF

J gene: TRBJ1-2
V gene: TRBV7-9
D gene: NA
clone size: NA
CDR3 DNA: TGTGCCAGCAGCTTAGGGGGAGGATATGGCTACACCTTC
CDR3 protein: CASSLGGGYGYTF

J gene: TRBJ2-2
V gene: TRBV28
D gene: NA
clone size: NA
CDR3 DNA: TGTGCCAGCAGCTTCGTGCCCCGGGGATACACCGGTCTGGAGCTGTTTTTT
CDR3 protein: CASSFVPRGYTGLELFF

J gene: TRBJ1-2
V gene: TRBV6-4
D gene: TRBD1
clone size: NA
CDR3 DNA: TGTGCCAGCAGTGAGCAGGGACAGTCGCCCTATGGCTACACCTTC
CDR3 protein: CASSEQGQSPYGYTF

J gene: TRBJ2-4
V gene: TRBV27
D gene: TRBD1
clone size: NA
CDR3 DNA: TGTGCCAGCAGTTCCTCGGACAGGGTGCTTCAGTACTTC
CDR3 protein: CASSSSDRVLQYF

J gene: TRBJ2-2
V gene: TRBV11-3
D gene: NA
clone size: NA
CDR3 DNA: TGTGCCAGCAGCTTCACAGGGACCGGGGAGCTGTTTTTT
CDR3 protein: CASSFTGTGELFF

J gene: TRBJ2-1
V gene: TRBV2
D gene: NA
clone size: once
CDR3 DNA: TGTGCCAGCAGTGAATTAGCGGTTAGCTCCTACAATGAGCAGTTCTTC
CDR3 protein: CASSELAVSSYNEQFF

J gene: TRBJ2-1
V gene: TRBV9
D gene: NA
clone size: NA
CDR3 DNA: TGTGCCAGCAGCCCTACCGGTTTGAGGGATGAGCAGTTCTTC
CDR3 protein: CASSPTGLRDEQFF

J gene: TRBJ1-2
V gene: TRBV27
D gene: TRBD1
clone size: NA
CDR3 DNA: TGTGCCAGCAGTGGACCGACAGGGAACTATGGCTACACCTTC
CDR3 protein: CASSGPTGNYGYTF

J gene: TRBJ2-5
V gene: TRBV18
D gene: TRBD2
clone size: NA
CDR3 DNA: TGTGCCAGCTCAGAGTTCATAGCGGGACGGCAGGCCCAGTACTTC
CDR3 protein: CASSEFIAGRQAQYF

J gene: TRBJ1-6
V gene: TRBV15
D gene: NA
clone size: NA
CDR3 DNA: TGTGCCACCAGCTGGCGGCAGGGTAATTCACCCCTCCACTTT
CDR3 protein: CATSWRQGNSPLHF

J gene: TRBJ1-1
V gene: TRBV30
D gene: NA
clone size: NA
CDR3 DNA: TGTGCCTGGGGCAGGCGGAACACTGAAGCTTTCTTT
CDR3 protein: CAWGRRNTEAFF

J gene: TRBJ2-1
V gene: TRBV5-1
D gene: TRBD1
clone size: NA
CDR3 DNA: TGCGCCAGCACCCGAACAGGGGTTAGTAATGAGCAGTTCTTC
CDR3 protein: CASTRTGVSNEQFF

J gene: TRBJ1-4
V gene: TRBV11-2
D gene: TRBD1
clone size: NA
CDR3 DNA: TGTGCCAGCAGCTTCAGGGGGATCGGGGAAAAACTGTTTTTT
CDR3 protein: CASSFRGIGEKLFF

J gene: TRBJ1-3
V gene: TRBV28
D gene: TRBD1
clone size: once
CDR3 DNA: TGTGCCAGCCCCCCCCCGACAGGGAACTCTGGAAACACCATATATTTT
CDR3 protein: CASPPPTGNSGNTIYF

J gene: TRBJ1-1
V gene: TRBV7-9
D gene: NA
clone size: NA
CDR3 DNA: TGTGCCAGCAGCATTCGGGCTGAAGCTTTCTTT
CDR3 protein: CASSIRAEAFF

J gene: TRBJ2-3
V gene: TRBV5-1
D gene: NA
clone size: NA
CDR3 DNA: TGCGCCAGCAGCTTAGGGACTCGCACAGATACGCAGTATTTT
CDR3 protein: CASSLGTRTDTQYF

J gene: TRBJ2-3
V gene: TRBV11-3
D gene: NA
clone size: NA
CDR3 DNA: TGTGCCAGCAGCTTAAGTACAACAGGGACAGATACGCAGTATTTT
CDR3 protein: CASSLSTTGTDTQYF

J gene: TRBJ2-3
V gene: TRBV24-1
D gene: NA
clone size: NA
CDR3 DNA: TGTGCCACCAGTAAAGCCTTTGCTAGCACAGATACGCAGTATTTT
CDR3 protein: CATSKAFASTDTQYF